The present entry profiles one T cell receptor beta chain with its context. Profiling relied on immunoSEQ multiplex PCR, and the TCRdb table lists in-frame clones only, not all of them. The top ten clones hold 5% to 7% of a sample with approximately 70,000 clones, 75% to 95% of them seen once. The sample originates from a study of OX40 agonist ivuxolimab in advanced cancers. V lost 1 base and J lost 4, with 11 bases in between. From germline, CDR1 is MNHNS and CDR2 SASEGT. This CDR3 comprises 14 residues. The sequences come from CD4+ or CD8+ T cells sorted from blood, collected in a trial of the OX40 agonist ivuxolimab. The clonotype comes from an adult with an advanced solid tumor such as melanoma, head and neck, liver or kidney cancer. The chain is built from TRBV6-1 and TRBJ2-7, with unresolved D. The CDR3 DNA follows: TGTGCCAGCAGTGAAGAGGTCACTATTTACGAGCAGTACTTC. Its translation: CASSEEVTIYEQYF.